A single sample is the source of the 31 T cell receptor beta chains below, sequenced in a study of shared clonotypes between healthy human individuals. Some clones are missing from TCRdb's copy, which holds only in-frame ones; the method was immunoSEQ multiplex PCR. The sample lists about 1 million clones, 65% to 80% seen once, with roughly 1.4% in the top ten. The sequencing input was memory CD4+ T cells sorted from blood. Subset noted: CD45RA-negative fraction. Every receptor here comes from a man between 18 and 29 years old in good health.

The sample holds a few counts of this clone. The rearrangement joins TRBV6-5 to TRBJ1-6; a possible D gene is TRBD1 (5 bases). This CDR3 region has 13 residues. V was trimmed by 3 bases and J by 11 bases, leaving 11 bases between them. CDR1 MNHEY and CDR2 SVGAGI come from the germline V gene. Here the CDR3 reads CASSYRQSTPLHF. In DNA, the CDR3 is TGTGCCAGCAGTTATCGACAGTCTACACCCCTCCACTTT.

The J gene is TRBJ2-2, the V gene TRBV5-5; D unclear. This CDR3 is built from 16 residues. The V end was cut by 2 bases, the J end by 4 bases, with 15 bases between. The germline V gene has CDR1 SGHKS and CDR2 YYEKEE (reference sequence). CDR3 coding DNA: TGTGCCAGCAGCTTTTCACCTAGTTCCTCCACCGGGGAGCTGTTTTTT. It is translated as CASSFSPSSSTGELFF.

The V call is TRBV6-5, the J call TRBJ1-1; 9 nucleotides align to TRBD1. The CDR3 loop spans 14 amino acids. Germline assignment: CDR1 MNHEY and CDR2 SVGAGI. The J segment lost 5 bases and the V segment lost 4 bases, leaving 5 bases of the junction unmatched. The CDR3 DNA sequence: TGTGCCAGCAGTTTCGGACAGGGGTCAACTGAAGCTTTCTTT. Encoded protein: CASSFGQGSTEAFF.

As concerns this clone: A read error may explain this, as a much larger clone is one base away. This chain connects TRBV9 to TRBJ2-1; D may be TRBD1 or TRBD2 (5 bases each). With 0 bases removed from V and 3 bases from J, the gap between germline ends came to 10 bases. The CDR3 sequence is 15 residues long. Germline CDR1 is SGDLS and CDR2 is YYNGEE. The CDR3 nucleotides are TGTGCCAGCAGCGTAGGCCGGGGCCTCTACAATGAGCAGTTCTTC. Translation gives CASSVGRGLYNEQFF.

The chain is built from TRBV4-3 and TRBJ1-5; D is unresolved. The germline V gene encodes CDR1 LGHNA and CDR2 YSLEER. The CDR3 is 15 amino acids. V was clipped by 1 base and J by 1 base, with 8 bases between them. The CDR3 region is CASSQVRGSNQPQHF. DNA of the CDR3: TGCGCCAGCAGCCAAGTAAGAGGAAGCAATCAGCCCCAGCATTTT.

This clone was seen only a few times. CDR3 bases: TGTGCCAGCAGCCCGACCGGTCAAGCTGGCGAGCAGTACTTC. It is translated as CASSPTGQAGEQYF. The V and J genes are TRBV7-9 and TRBJ2-7; no firm D call. The length of the CDR3 is 14 residues. The germline V gene encodes CDR1 SEHNR and CDR2 FQNEAQ (reference sequence). The V end lost 5 bases, the J end lost 6 bases, and 17 bases lay between the germline ends.

The sample holds one count of this clone. The DNA for the CDR3 is TGCGCCAGCAGCTTGGATAGCGGGGAGCAGTTCTTC. Translated: CASSLDSGEQFF. This rearrangement joins TRBV5-1 to TRBJ2-1; TRBD2 aligns across 7 bases. V shed 0 bases and J 10 bases; nucleotides not matched to a gene: 1. Germline V gives CDR1 SGHRS, CDR2 YFSETQ. This CDR3 is 12 amino acids long.

As for this clone: Since a much larger clone is just one base distant, this may be a read error. V usage is TRBV6-5 and J usage is TRBJ2-7; 8 positions match TRBD1. V was clipped by 2 bases and J by 3 bases; unmatched bases: 6. This CDR3 is 15 amino acids long. Germline V gene lookup returns CDR1 MNHEY and CDR2 SVGAGI. The CDR3 protein is CASSYRTGRNYEQYF. The CDR3, as DNA: TGTGCCAGCAGTTACAGGACAGGGAGAAACTACGAGCAGTACTTC.

The V and J genes are TRBV7-8 and TRBJ1-4, with D possibly matching TRBD1 (5 bases). V was shortened by 6 bases and J by 0 bases, with 26 bases between the two germline ends. The V gene's germline CDR1 is SGHVS and CDR2 FQNEAQ. The CDR3 is 20 amino acids. Here the CDR3 reads CASRHSGLRSGAATNEKLFF. CDR3 DNA: TGTGCCAGCAGACACTCAGGGCTGAGGAGCGGGGCTGCAACTAATGAAAAACTGTTTTTT.

For the CDR3, the DNA is TGTGCCAGCAGCATCCGGACAGCATCTGGAAACACCATATATTTT. Amino acid sequence: CASSIRTASGNTIYF. J is TRBJ1-3 and V is TRBV7-9, with TRBD1 as a possible D gene (6 bases). CDR3 length: 15 amino acids. Trimming took off 5 bases at V and 1 base at J, with 12 bases between the two ends. CDR1 and CDR2 from the germline V gene are SEHNR and FQNEAQ (reference sequence).

This chain uses TRBV7-2 with TRBJ2-7; no clear D. In germline, CDR1 is SGHTA, CDR2 FQGNSA. The V end was cut by 5 bases, the J end by 3 bases, with 11 bases between. The CDR3 runs to 13 residues. The DNA of the CDR3 is TGTGCCAGCAGCCACTCCGCATACTACGAGCAGTACTTC. It specifies CASSHSAYYEQYF.

The chain joins TRBV10-1 to TRBJ1-1; a possible D gene is TRBD1 (5 bases). The V end lost 3 bases, the J end lost 0 bases, and 14 bases lay between the germline ends. Germline V gene sequence: CDR1 WNHNN, CDR2 SYGVQD (reference sequence). The length of the CDR3 is 16 residues. Here the CDR3 reads CASSDPTGTVNTEAFF. For the CDR3, the DNA is TGCGCCAGCAGTGACCCTACCGGGACGGTGAACACTGAAGCTTTCTTT.

This clone has more than one count but fewer than ten. The chain is built from TRBV9 and TRBJ1-2, with a tentative D call TRBD1 (5 bases). Trimming took 0 bases from V and 5 from J, leaving 17 bases between them. This CDR3 comprises 16 residues. Germline V gene lookup returns CDR1 SGDLS and CDR2 YYNGEE. Written as DNA, the CDR3 is TGTGCCAGCAGCGTAGGCGGGACTAAGATTCCGTATGGCTACACCTTC. Protein: CASSVGGTKIPYGYTF.

This chain connects TRBV6-1 to TRBJ1-4; perhaps TRBD1 as D (5 bases). This CDR3 region has 14 residues. Germline V gives CDR1 MNHNS, CDR2 SASEGT. V was pared by 6 bases and J by 11 bases, with 19 bases between. In DNA, the CDR3 is TGTGCCAGCAGAGAGTTGTCGGGGGGGTGGAAACTGTTTTTT. Its translation is CASRELSGGWKLFF.

The rearrangement links TRBV30 to TRBJ1-1; D not resolved. There are 12 residues in the CDR3. V lost 3 bases and J 3 bases, leaving 8 bases between the germline ends. In germline, CDR1 is GTSNPN, CDR2 SVGIG (reference sequence). CDR3 sequence (DNA): TGTGCCTGGAGGTGGTTGGACACTGAAGCTTTCTTT. Its protein is CAWRWLDTEAFF. The variable domain in full, with the rest retrieved from reference TRBV30 and TRBJ1-1, is SQTIHQWPATLVQPVGSPLSLECTVEGTSNPNLYWYRQAAGRGLQLLFYSVGIGQISSEVPQNLSASRPQDRQFILSSKKLLLSDSGFYLCAWRWLDTEAFFGQGTRLTVV.

The gene calls are TRBV6-6 and TRBJ1-2; D unresolved. Germline-derived CDR1 and CDR2 are MNHNY and SVGAGI (reference sequence). The CDR3 contains 12 residues. With 3 bases removed from V and 3 bases from J, the gap between germline ends came to 5 bases. The DNA for the CDR3 is TGTGCCAGCAGTTATTCCGACTATGGCTACACCTTC. Translation: CASSYSDYGYTF.

The rearrangement uses TRBV2 and TRBJ2-5; TRBD2 might be the D (5 bases). The CDR3 length is 11 residues. Germline V gives CDR1 SNHLY, CDR2 FYNNEI. Trimming stripped 6 bases from V and 9 bases from J, with 11 bases between. The CDR3 spells CASRSQRAQYF. Written as DNA, the CDR3 is TGTGCCAGCAGGTCGCAGAGGGCCCAGTACTTC.

The rearrangement uses TRBV19 and TRBJ2-1, with a tentative D call TRBD2 (5 bases). V lost 10 bases and J lost 0, with 13 bases in between. Germline lookup yields CDR1 LNHDA and CDR2 SQIVND (reference sequence). The CDR3 runs 14 residues. CDR3 in DNA: TGTGCCACCAGTGTTGGGAGCTCCTACAATGAGCAGTTCTTC. Translated: CATSVGSSYNEQFF.

Details on this clone: The sample contains more than one DNA sequence encoding this CDR3. The genes are TRBV7-2 and TRBJ1-1, with D unresolved. The CDR3 covers 13 residues. V lost 2 bases and J 1 base, leaving 5 bases between the germline ends. Germline V CDR1 and CDR2: SGHTA, FQGNSA. CDR3 amino acids: CASSLQPNTEAFF. The CDR3 nucleotides read TGTGCCAGCAGCTTACAGCCGAACACTGAAGCTTTCTTT.

This clone was seen only once. The chain recombines TRBV30 with TRBJ2-7; no clear D. The CDR3 runs to 13 residues. The germline gives CDR1 GTSNPN, CDR2 SVGIG (reference sequence). The germline V and J ends were trimmed by 2 bases and 5 bases, with 13 bases remaining between them. Here the CDR3 reads CAWSRRVGHEQYF. The CDR3, as DNA: TGTGCCTGGAGTAGAAGAGTCGGCCACGAGCAGTACTTC.

The CDR3 sequence is CASSMGGTREQYF. The CDR3 region has the DNA TGTGCCAGTAGTATGGGTGGTACCCGCGAGCAGTACTTC. V usage is TRBV19 and J usage is TRBJ2-7; D gene uncertain. Germline-derived CDR1 and CDR2 are LNHDA and SQIVND (reference sequence). The CDR3 loop spans 13 amino acids. V gave up 3 bases and J gave up 6 bases, with 12 bases separating them. The full variable domain, in which reference TRBV19 and TRBJ2-7 provide the parts outside the CDR3, is DGGITQSPKYLFRKEGQNVTLSCEQNLNHDAMYWYRQDPGQGLRLIYYSQIVNDFQKGDIAEGYSVSREKKESFPLTVTSAQKNPTAFYLCASSMGGTREQYFGPGTRLTVT.

Concerning this clone: This CDR3 is also generated by other DNA sequences in the sample. The V call is TRBV4-1, the J call TRBJ2-6; 7 bases map to TRBD1. The germline V gene has CDR1 MGHRA and CDR2 YSYEKL. V lost 6 bases, J lost 2 bases, and 4 bases stayed unmatched. This CDR3 is 15 amino acids long. The CDR3 reads CASSPTGTGANVLTF. The CDR3 DNA sequence: TGCGCCAGCAGTCCGACAGGGACTGGGGCCAACGTCCTGACTTTC.

In its sample, this clone was seen a few times. The V gene is TRBV5-4, the J gene TRBJ1-2; no firm D call. Trimming shortened V by 3 bases and J by 3 bases, and 3 bases separated the two germline ends. The germline V gene has CDR1 SGHNT and CDR2 YYREEE (reference sequence). This CDR3 region has 11 residues. The CDR3 sequence is CASSWDYGYTF. The CDR3 nucleotides are TGTGCCAGCAGCTGGGACTATGGCTACACCTTC.

The chain is built from TRBV5-4 and TRBJ2-2; TRBD2 matches 13 bases. The V gene's germline CDR1 is SGHNT and CDR2 YYREEE (reference sequence). This CDR3 spans 15 amino acids. V gave up 4 bases and J gave up 6 bases; unmatched junction bases: 3. The chain's CDR3 is CASSRGLAGPGELFF. The CDR3 bases are TGTGCCAGCAGCCGGGGACTAGCGGGACCCGGGGAGCTGTTTTTT.

This rearrangement joins TRBV28 to TRBJ2-7, with a tentative D call TRBD1 (6 bases). The V end was cut by 7 bases, the J end by 2 bases, with 18 bases between. The CDR3 is 15 amino acids. Germline values: CDR1 MDHEN, CDR2 SYDVKM. The CDR3 nucleotides are TGTGCCAGCACCCTATCCGGGACAACACCCTACGAGCAGTACTTC. This encodes CASTLSGTTPYEQYF.

This clone was picked up one time. This CDR3 is CASSDETPGAYEQYF. The DNA for the CDR3 is TGTGCCAGCAGTGACGAGACCCCGGGGGCCTACGAGCAGTACTTC. The chain recombines TRBV6-1 with TRBJ2-7, with a tentative D call TRBD2 (6 bases). Germline CDR1 and CDR2: MNHNS and SASEGT. The length of the CDR3 is 15 residues. V was shortened by 3 bases and J by 2 bases, with 14 bases between the two germline ends.

This chain links TRBV11-3 with TRBJ2-3; TRBD1 aligns across 7 bases. The CDR3 contains 15 residues. Per the germline V gene, CDR1 is SGHNT and CDR2 is YENEEA. J was trimmed by 0 bases and V by 5 bases; bases with no gene match: 5. The CDR3 DNA sequence: TGTGCCAGCAGCCAGGACAGGTCTAGCACAGATACGCAGTATTTT. Its protein is CASSQDRSSTDTQYF.

In its sample, this clone was seen a few times. The chain is built from TRBV29-1 and TRBJ1-2; D ambiguous. V was pared by 3 bases and J by 3 bases, with 5 bases between. Germline V gene lookup returns CDR1 SQVTM and CDR2 ANQGSEA. The CDR3 runs 11 residues. Written as DNA, the CDR3 is TGCAGCGTTGAGAGGGACTATGGCTACACCTTC. It codes for CSVERDYGYTF.

The table lists this clone with many counts. The chain is built from TRBV19 and TRBJ2-7; 8 nucleotides match TRBD1. The CDR3 runs 14 residues. J gave up 5 bases and V 3 bases, and 6 bases lay outside the gene matches. The V gene's germline CDR1 is LNHDA and CDR2 SQIVND (reference sequence). CDR3 loop: CASSMGQVANEQYF. CDR3 DNA sequence: TGTGCCAGTAGTATGGGACAGGTGGCGAACGAGCAGTACTTC.

The chain employs TRBV14 and TRBJ2-7; D is unclear. The V end was cut by 3 bases, the J end by 9 bases, with 18 bases between. The CDR3 sequence is 14 residues long. CDR1 and CDR2 (germline): SGHDN, FVKESK. This CDR3 reads CASSHAPDPRWQYF. DNA for the CDR3: TGTGCCAGCAGCCACGCCCCGGACCCACGGTGGCAGTACTTC.

This clone was counted between two and nine times. The genes are TRBV5-1 and TRBJ2-1; 10 positions agree with TRBD2. V gave up 4 bases and J gave up 4 bases; unmatched junction bases: 5. Germline V CDR1 and CDR2: SGHRS, YFSETQ. The length of the CDR3 is 15 residues. CDR3 region: CASSVSLAGYNEQFF. CDR3 sequence (DNA): TGCGCCAGCAGCGTATCACTAGCGGGATACAATGAGCAGTTCTTC.